This T cell receptor beta chain came from a study of cytomegalovirus exposure and HLA in healthy donors. Measured with immunoSEQ multiplex PCR; TCRdb has only the in-frame clones, and not every one. Here the sample spans under 400,000 clones, roughly 85% being singletons. J gave up 6 bases and V 5 bases, and 10 bases lay outside the gene matches. The CDR3 is 16 amino acids. Germline assignment: CDR1 LNHDA and CDR2 SQIVND (reference sequence). The clonotype originates from a woman in her late teens or twenties in good health and CMV-seronegative. This rearrangement joins TRBV19 to TRBJ2-1; 10 nucleotides line up with TRBD2. The sample taken for sequencing was PBMCs. The CDR3 nucleotides are TGTGCCAGTAGTCCTCAGCTAGCGGGGGTCCCCAATGAGCAGTTCTTC. It is translated as CASSPQLAGVPNEQFF.